This is a list of T cell receptor beta chains from one sample in a study of technical replicates of blood from four donors. This table comes from immunoSEQ multiplex PCR, and its TCRdb copy is limited to in-frame clones, with some not included. The sample yields 30,000 to 40,000 clones, around 94% seen once. Sample: PBMCs. These receptors originate from a human donor in good health. Some clones in this sample may be carry-over from other donors' samples. The CDR3 runs from the conserved cysteine through the conserved F or W. D genes are given only for firm matches. Not every row has a clone size; where given, it reads once, few, many or a size class.

v_call: TRBV29-1
d_call: -
j_call: TRBJ1-1
clone_size: -
cdr3_aa: CSVEETGKNTEAFF
cdr3_nt: TGCAGCGTTGAAGAGACGGGAAAGAACACTGAAGCTTTCTTT

v_call: TRBV6-6
d_call: TRBD1
j_call: TRBJ2-5
clone_size: -
cdr3_aa: CASSYPPTGVKETQYF
cdr3_nt: TGTGCCAGCAGTTACCCACCAACAGGGGTCAAAGAGACCCAGTACTTC

v_call: TRBV7-3
d_call: TRBD2
j_call: TRBJ2-7
clone_size: -
cdr3_aa: CASSQVPPGLSSYEQYF
cdr3_nt: TGTGCCAGCAGCCAGGTCCCCCCGGGACTAAGCTCCTACGAGCAGTACTTC

v_call: TRBV6-1
d_call: TRBD1
j_call: TRBJ1-2
clone_size: -
cdr3_aa: CASSEVGQTGKGYGYTF
cdr3_nt: TGTGCCAGCAGTGAAGTTGGGCAGACAGGGAAGGGCTATGGCTACACCTTC

v_call: TRBV5-6
d_call: TRBD2
j_call: TRBJ2-5
clone_size: -
cdr3_aa: CASSPIAGRMAETQYF
cdr3_nt: TGTGCCAGCAGCCCTATAGCGGGACGAATGGCGGAGACCCAGTACTTC

v_call: TRBV11-3
d_call: -
j_call: TRBJ2-5
clone_size: -
cdr3_aa: CASSLYGGSETQYF
cdr3_nt: TGTGCCAGCAGCCTATATGGGGGGTCAGAGACCCAGTACTTC

v_call: TRBV18
d_call: -
j_call: TRBJ1-6
clone_size: -
cdr3_aa: CASSPGSSGSPLHF
cdr3_nt: TGTGCCAGCTCACCAGGATCGTCGGGTTCACCCCTCCACTTT

v_call: TRBV6-6
d_call: -
j_call: TRBJ2-5
clone_size: -
cdr3_aa: CASQQDGSIQETQYF
cdr3_nt: TGTGCCAGCCAGCAGGATGGCAGCATACAAGAGACCCAGTACTTC

v_call: TRBV2
d_call: -
j_call: TRBJ2-3
clone_size: once
cdr3_aa: CATLERDNTDTQYF
cdr3_nt: TGTGCCACCCTAGAACGGGATAACACAGATACGCAGTATTTT

v_call: TRBV4-1
d_call: -
j_call: TRBJ1-1
clone_size: -
cdr3_aa: CASSPTRGGWLNTEAFF
cdr3_nt: TGCGCCAGCAGCCCAACTAGGGGGGGCTGGTTGAACACTGAAGCTTTCTTT

v_call: TRBV7-9
d_call: -
j_call: TRBJ1-2
clone_size: -
cdr3_aa: CASSFVLARGEGDYGYTF
cdr3_nt: TGTGCCAGCAGCTTTGTTTTGGCCAGGGGAGAGGGGGACTATGGCTACACCTTC

v_call: TRBV7-9
d_call: TRBD1
j_call: TRBJ2-5
clone_size: -
cdr3_aa: CASSLRDRGMETQYF
cdr3_nt: TGTGCCAGCAGCCTTAGGGACAGGGGAATGGAGACCCAGTACTTC

v_call: TRBV28
d_call: TRBD2
j_call: TRBJ2-7
clone_size: -
cdr3_aa: CASTRGDGPTYEQYF
cdr3_nt: TGTGCCAGCACCCGGGGGGATGGACCAACCTACGAGCAGTACTTC

v_call: TRBV6-5
d_call: -
j_call: TRBJ2-1
clone_size: -
cdr3_aa: CASSYSRGTSYNEQFF
cdr3_nt: TGTGCCAGCAGTTACTCGCGGGGTACCTCCTACAATGAGCAGTTCTTC

v_call: TRBV5-5
d_call: -
j_call: TRBJ1-2
clone_size: -
cdr3_aa: CASSGQNYGYTF
cdr3_nt: TGTGCCAGCAGCGGCCAAAACTATGGCTACACCTTC

v_call: TRBV5-6
d_call: -
j_call: TRBJ1-2
clone_size: few
cdr3_aa: CASSLWRTESGNYGYTF
cdr3_nt: TGTGCCAGCAGCTTGTGGCGGACAGAAAGTGGGAACTATGGCTACACCTTC

v_call: TRBV30
d_call: -
j_call: TRBJ1-2
clone_size: -
cdr3_aa: CAGDRSNYGYTF
cdr3_nt: TGTGCCGGAGACAGATCTAACTATGGCTACACCTTC

v_call: TRBV10-3
d_call: TRBD1
j_call: TRBJ1-1
clone_size: -
cdr3_aa: CAISEINRSGGTGAPRPDTEAFF
cdr3_nt: TGTGCCATCAGTGAGATCAATCGATCCGGCGGGACAGGGGCGCCCAGACCAGACACTGAAGCTTTCTTT

v_call: TRBV7-2
d_call: TRBD2
j_call: TRBJ2-7
clone_size: -
cdr3_aa: CASSRLAGGLYEQYF
cdr3_nt: TGTGCCAGCAGTAGGCTAGCGGGAGGGCTCTACGAGCAGTACTTC

v_call: TRBV6-5
d_call: -
j_call: TRBJ2-7
clone_size: -
cdr3_aa: CASSLQGSSYEQYF
cdr3_nt: TGTGCCAGCAGTCTGCAGGGGAGCTCCTACGAGCAGTACTTC

v_call: TRBV5-5
d_call: TRBD1
j_call: TRBJ1-6
clone_size: -
cdr3_aa: CASSKGDRENSPLHF
cdr3_nt: TGTGCCAGCAGCAAAGGAGACAGGGAAAATTCACCCCTCCACTTT

v_call: TRBV6-1
d_call: -
j_call: TRBJ1-3
clone_size: -
cdr3_aa: CASSEGRDSGNTIYF
cdr3_nt: TGTGCCAGCAGTGAAGGCAGGGACTCTGGAAACACCATATATTTT

v_call: TRBV6-6
d_call: TRBD1
j_call: TRBJ2-3
clone_size: few
cdr3_aa: CASSPGTGGLDTQYF
cdr3_nt: TGTGCCAGCAGTCCAGGGACAGGGGGCTTGGATACGCAGTATTTT

v_call: TRBV11-1
d_call: TRBD2
j_call: TRBJ2-7
clone_size: -
cdr3_aa: CASSLRGRAYEQYF
cdr3_nt: TGTGCCAGCAGCTTACGCGGGAGGGCCTACGAGCAGTACTTC

v_call: TRBV19
d_call: TRBD1
j_call: TRBJ2-3
clone_size: -
cdr3_aa: CASIGQGASTDTQYF
cdr3_nt: TGTGCCAGTATTGGACAGGGGGCTAGCACAGATACGCAGTATTTT

v_call: TRBV5-6
d_call: TRBD2
j_call: TRBJ2-7
clone_size: -
cdr3_aa: CASSKAGLAVNKQYF
cdr3_nt: TGTGCCAGCAGCAAGGCTGGACTAGCGGTCAACAAGCAGTACTTC

v_call: TRBV10-1
d_call: -
j_call: TRBJ2-2
clone_size: -
cdr3_aa: CASRAQGFGGELFF
cdr3_nt: TGCGCCAGCAGAGCACAGGGATTCGGCGGGGAGCTGTTTTTT

v_call: TRBV5-4
d_call: -
j_call: TRBJ2-7
clone_size: -
cdr3_aa: CASSLWPRFYEQYF
cdr3_nt: TGTGCCAGCAGCTTGTGGCCTCGATTCTACGAGCAGTACTTC

v_call: TRBV4-2
d_call: TRBD2
j_call: TRBJ2-1
clone_size: -
cdr3_aa: CASSQDRRGRANEQFF
cdr3_nt: TGTGCCAGCAGCCAAGATAGGCGCGGGAGAGCCAATGAGCAGTTCTTC

v_call: TRBV30
d_call: TRBD1
j_call: TRBJ1-2
clone_size: -
cdr3_aa: CAWHRGSYGYTF
cdr3_nt: TGTGCCTGGCACAGGGGGAGCTATGGCTACACCTTC

v_call: TRBV12-5
d_call: -
j_call: TRBJ1-3
clone_size: -
cdr3_aa: CASGAPGRPISGYPGNTIYF
cdr3_nt: TGTGCTAGTGGTGCCCCGGGAAGACCTATCTCGGGCTATCCTGGAAACACCATATATTTT

v_call: TRBV30
d_call: -
j_call: TRBJ2-1
clone_size: -
cdr3_aa: CAWSVGTKYNEQFF
cdr3_nt: TGTGCCTGGAGTGTAGGGACAAAATACAATGAGCAGTTCTTC

v_call: TRBV5-1
d_call: -
j_call: TRBJ2-2
clone_size: -
cdr3_aa: CASALVRTGQTGELFF
cdr3_nt: TGCGCCAGCGCTTTGGTTCGGACTGGACAGACCGGGGAGCTGTTTTTT

v_call: TRBV6-5
d_call: -
j_call: TRBJ1-1
clone_size: -
cdr3_aa: CASSFTGTTNTEAFF
cdr3_nt: TGTGCCAGCAGCTTTACCGGGACAACCAACACTGAAGCTTTCTTT

v_call: TRBV5-4
d_call: -
j_call: TRBJ2-6
clone_size: -
cdr3_aa: CAGSGAGANVLTF
cdr3_nt: TGTGCGGGGTCGGGGGCTGGGGCCAACGTCCTGACTTTC

v_call: TRBV5-1
d_call: -
j_call: TRBJ1-1
clone_size: -
cdr3_aa: CASSVTGNEAFF
cdr3_nt: TGCGCCAGCAGCGTAACAGGGAACGAAGCTTTCTTT

v_call: TRBV29-1
d_call: -
j_call: TRBJ2-7
clone_size: -
cdr3_aa: CSVAGGGSEQYF
cdr3_nt: TGCAGCGTTGCTGGGGGAGGAAGCGAGCAGTACTTC

v_call: TRBV6-5
d_call: -
j_call: TRBJ1-2
clone_size: -
cdr3_aa: CASTQSQGLGGYTF
cdr3_nt: TGTGCCAGCACCCAGAGTCAGGGATTGGGTGGCTACACCTTC

v_call: TRBV6-7
d_call: TRBD1
j_call: TRBJ2-7
clone_size: -
cdr3_aa: CASSYGQGSSYEQYF
cdr3_nt: TGTGCCAGCAGTTACGGACAGGGGAGCTCCTACGAGCAGTACTTC

v_call: TRBV30
d_call: TRBD1
j_call: TRBJ1-2
clone_size: -
cdr3_aa: CAWHPGQGLDGYTF
cdr3_nt: TGTGCCTGGCACCCGGGACAGGGTCTAGATGGCTACACCTTC

v_call: TRBV5-4
d_call: -
j_call: TRBJ2-7
clone_size: -
cdr3_aa: CASSTVPSSYEQYF
cdr3_nt: TGTGCCAGCAGCACAGTCCCGAGCTCCTACGAGCAGTACTTC

v_call: TRBV6-5
d_call: TRBD2
j_call: TRBJ2-7
clone_size: once
cdr3_aa: CASRKTSGRGEQYF
cdr3_nt: TGTGCCAGCAGAAAGACTAGCGGGAGAGGGGAGCAGTACTTC

v_call: TRBV2
d_call: -
j_call: TRBJ1-6
clone_size: -
cdr3_aa: CASRAGLNAPLHF
cdr3_nt: TGTGCCAGCAGGGCGGGACTTAACGCACCCCTCCACTTT

v_call: TRBV5-8
d_call: -
j_call: TRBJ2-3
clone_size: -
cdr3_aa: CASSLEQGGDTQYF
cdr3_nt: TGTGCCAGCAGCTTGGAGCAGGGGGGAGATACGCAGTATTTT

v_call: TRBV5-4
d_call: -
j_call: TRBJ2-1
clone_size: -
cdr3_aa: CATSSRGSSYNEQFF
cdr3_nt: TGTGCCACCTCATCGCGGGGTAGCTCCTACAATGAGCAGTTCTTC

v_call: TRBV9
d_call: -
j_call: TRBJ1-1
clone_size: -
cdr3_aa: CASSVSPRTEETEAFF
cdr3_nt: TGTGCCAGCAGCGTAAGTCCCCGGACAGAGGAAACTGAAGCTTTCTTT

v_call: TRBV4-3
d_call: -
j_call: TRBJ1-2
clone_size: -
cdr3_aa: CASSLGGGYGYTF
cdr3_nt: TGCGCCAGCAGCCTCGGCGGGGGCTATGGCTACACCTTC

v_call: TRBV19
d_call: TRBD2
j_call: TRBJ2-5
clone_size: -
cdr3_aa: CASSISGGRETQYF
cdr3_nt: TGTGCCAGTAGTATATCCGGGGGGAGAGAGACCCAGTACTTC

v_call: TRBV4-1
d_call: TRBD2
j_call: TRBJ2-1
clone_size: -
cdr3_aa: CASSQDSSGRARHEQFF
cdr3_nt: TGCGCCAGCAGCCAAGATTCTAGCGGGAGGGCCCGCCATGAGCAGTTCTTC

v_call: TRBV7-2
d_call: -
j_call: TRBJ2-7
clone_size: -
cdr3_aa: CASSSDISYEQYF
cdr3_nt: TGTGCCAGCAGCTCTGACATCTCCTACGAGCAGTACTTC

v_call: TRBV27
d_call: -
j_call: TRBJ1-6
clone_size: -
cdr3_aa: CASSPPGASYNSPLHF
cdr3_nt: TGTGCCAGCAGTCCTCCCGGAGCCTCCTATAATTCACCCCTCCACTTT

v_call: TRBV5-4
d_call: -
j_call: TRBJ2-5
clone_size: -
cdr3_aa: CASSGGTGVETQYF
cdr3_nt: TGTGCCAGCAGCGGGGGGACGGGGGTGGAGACCCAGTACTTC

v_call: TRBV30
d_call: TRBD2
j_call: TRBJ2-7
clone_size: -
cdr3_aa: CAWSLPRTSGEQYF
cdr3_nt: TGTGCCTGGAGTCTACCCCGGACTAGTGGCGAGCAGTACTTC

v_call: TRBV6-1
d_call: TRBD2
j_call: TRBJ2-2
clone_size: once
cdr3_aa: CASTGGSTGELFF
cdr3_nt: TGTGCCAGCACGGGGGGGAGTACCGGGGAGCTGTTTTTT